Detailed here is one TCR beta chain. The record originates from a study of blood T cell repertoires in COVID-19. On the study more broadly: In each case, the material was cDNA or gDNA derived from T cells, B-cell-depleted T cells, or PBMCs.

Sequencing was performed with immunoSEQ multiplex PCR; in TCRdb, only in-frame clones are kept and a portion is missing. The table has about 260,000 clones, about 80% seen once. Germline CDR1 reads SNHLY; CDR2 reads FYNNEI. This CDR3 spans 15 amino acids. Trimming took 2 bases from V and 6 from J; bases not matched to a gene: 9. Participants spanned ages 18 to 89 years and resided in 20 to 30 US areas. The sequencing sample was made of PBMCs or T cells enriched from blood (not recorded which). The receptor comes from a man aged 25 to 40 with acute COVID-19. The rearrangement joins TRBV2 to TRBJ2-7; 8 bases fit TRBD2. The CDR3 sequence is CASSESGTRPSEQYV. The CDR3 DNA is TGTGCCAGCAGTGAATCGGGGACTAGACCCTCCGAGCAGTACGTC.